Each of the 16 T cell receptor beta chains below was sequenced from the same sample in a study of T cell changes during pregnancy in multiple sclerosis. The method was immunoSEQ multiplex PCR; TCRdb's version includes in-frame clones alone and lacks a portion of them. Altogether around 46,000 clones are present, approximately 92% being singletons, with the ten largest covering around 7.9%. The sequences come from CD8+ T cells from peripheral blood mononuclear cells, collected in the second trimester of pregnancy. The receptors were gathered from a female donor with multiple sclerosis, enrolled in a pregnancy study.

V usage is TRBV29-1 and J usage is TRBJ1-4, with unresolved D. The V gene's germline CDR1 is SQVTM and CDR2 ANQGSEA. This CDR3 spans 15 amino acids. V gave up 5 bases and J gave up 3 bases, with 16 bases separating them. CDR3 nucleotide sequence: TGCAGCGTTCGTGCGGTAGTTGCGGCTAATGAAAAACTGTTTTTT. Residues: CSVRAVVAANEKLFF.

The rearrangement links TRBV6-5 to TRBJ2-5; D may be TRBD1 (5 bases). From germline, CDR1 is MNHEY and CDR2 SVGAGI. The CDR3 covers 11 residues. Trimming removed 6 bases from V and 5 bases from J, with 7 bases in between. The chain's CDR3 is CASSKGETQYF. CDR3 coding DNA: TGTGCCAGCAGCAAGGGGGAGACCCAGTACTTC.

Only a few counts were recorded for this clone. This chain uses TRBV5-4 with TRBJ1-1, with 10 nucleotides matching TRBD1. The CDR3 contains 14 residues. CDR1 and CDR2 (germline): SGHNT, YYREEE (reference sequence). The V and J ends lost 4 bases and 5 bases, in that order; junction bases with no gene match: 5. The CDR3 region has the DNA TGTGCCAGCAGCCTAGACAGGGGGCGGACTGAAGCTTTCTTT. The encoded protein is CASSLDRGRTEAFF.

This clone was detected only once. The chain combines TRBV5-5 with TRBJ1-1; 7 nucleotides match TRBD1. CDR1 is SGHKS, CDR2 YYEKEE, per germline (reference sequence). The junction had 9 bases not matched to a gene; V was cut back by 4 bases and J by 0 bases. This CDR3 comprises 16 residues. The CDR3 nucleotides read TGTGCCAGCAGCCCTTACAGGGGAACCCTGAACACTGAAGCTTTCTTT. Its protein product is CASSPYRGTLNTEAFF. Looking up the rest from reference TRBV5-5 and TRBJ1-1 gives the full variable domain: DAGVTQSPTHLIKTRGQQVTLRCSPISGHKSVSWYQQVLGQGPQFIFQYYEKEERGRGNFPDRFSARQFPNYSSELNVNALLLGDSALYLCASSPYRGTLNTEAFFGQGTRLTVV.

This clone was detected once. The rearrangement links TRBV13 to TRBJ2-7; 7 bases match TRBD1. The trim removed 6 bases at V and 4 bases at J, leaving 12 bases unmatched. The CDR3 has 15 amino acids. Germline CDR1 and CDR2: PRHDT and FYEKMQ (reference sequence). CDR3 DNA: TGTGCCAGCAGTCCTCGACAGGGTAGTGGGTACGAGCAGTACTTC. Its protein product is CASSPRQGSGYEQYF.

The chain links TRBV9 to TRBJ2-1, with TRBD2 matching over 7 bases. The length of the CDR3 is 15 residues. The trim removed 3 bases at V and 7 bases at J, leaving 10 bases unmatched. CDR1 and CDR2 from the germline V gene are SGDLS and YYNGEE. The CDR3 DNA is TGTGCCAGCAGCGGACGGAGCGGGACTGAAAATGAGCAGTTCTTC. Amino acid sequence: CASSGRSGTENEQFF. Based on the CDR3 plus reference TRBV9 and TRBJ2-1, the full variable domain is DSGVTQTPKHLITATGQRVTLRCSPRSGDLSVYWYQQSLDQGLQFLIQYYNGEERAKGNILERFSAQQFPDLHSELNLSSLELGDSALYFCASSGRSGTENEQFFGPGTRLTVL.

The chain recombines TRBV14 with TRBJ1-1; 8 bases line up with TRBD1. The CDR3 covers 15 residues. J was trimmed by 1 base and V by 2 bases; bases with no gene match: 3. Germline CDR1 reads SGHDN; CDR2 reads FVKESK. The CDR3 here is CASSQYRGSNTEAFF. CDR3 nucleotide sequence: TGTGCCAGCAGCCAATACAGGGGGTCGAACACTGAAGCTTTCTTT.

The chain recombines TRBV10-2 with TRBJ2-5; 8 bases are shared with TRBD2. There are 15 residues in the CDR3. Germline trimming cut 5 bases from V and 5 bases from J; bases unmatched to any gene: 10. Germline assignment: CDR1 WSHSY and CDR2 SAAADI. CDR3 coding DNA: TGCGCCAGCAGTCCCGTGGTACCGGGGGGGGAGACCCAGTACTTC. Translated, it gives CASSPVVPGGETQYF.

The chain couples TRBV7-9 to TRBJ2-5, with 11 positions matching TRBD2. After removal of 8 bases from V and 1 base from J, the junction contained 6 bases not matched to a gene. This CDR3 contains 15 residues. Per germline, CDR1 SEHNR and CDR2 FQNEAQ (reference sequence). The CDR3 DNA sequence: TGTGCCAGCGACCTAGCGGGGGGTGTCCAAGAGACCCAGTACTTC. This encodes CASDLAGGVQETQYF.

This clone has just one count. This chain joins TRBV9 and TRBJ2-3; D not resolved. The germline gives CDR1 SGDLS, CDR2 YYNGEE. Trimming took 2 bases from V and 5 from J, leaving 6 bases between them. The length of the CDR3 is 12 residues. CDR3 nucleotide sequence: TGTGCCAGCAGCGTTTCCCAAGATACGCAGTATTTT. Translation gives CASSVSQDTQYF. Using reference TRBV9 and TRBJ2-3 for the parts outside the CDR3, the full variable domain is DSGVTQTPKHLITATGQRVTLRCSPRSGDLSVYWYQQSLDQGLQFLIQYYNGEERAKGNILERFSAQQFPDLHSELNLSSLELGDSALYFCASSVSQDTQYFGPGTRLTVL.

The V call is TRBV6-1, the J call TRBJ2-1; TRBD2 is a possible D gene (5 bases). Per germline, CDR1 MNHNS and CDR2 SASEGT. V gave up 6 bases and J gave up 4 bases, with 10 bases separating them. The CDR3 is 13 residues long. CDR3: CASRGVTYNEQFF. In nucleotides, the CDR3 is TGTGCCAGCAGGGGAGTAACATACAATGAGCAGTTCTTC.

The rearrangement links TRBV7-8 to TRBJ2-1; 9 nucleotides match TRBD2. CDR3 length equals 15 residues. V was clipped by 0 bases and J by 6 bases; unmatched bases: 3. Germline CDR1 SGHVS, CDR2 FQNEAQ. CDR3 sequence (DNA): TGTGCCAGCAGCTTAGCGGCGGGGGGGCTCAATGAGCAGTTCTTC. This translates into CASSLAAGGLNEQFF.

This sequence joins TRBV27 and TRBJ1-1, with TRBD1 matching 7 bases. Germline V lookup: CDR1 MNHEY, CDR2 SMNVEV (reference sequence). V lost 5 bases and J lost 0; bases outside the gene matches: 12. The CDR3 covers 17 residues. The CDR3 nucleotides read TGTGCCAGCAGTCAAAGCCGGACAGGAGGCATGAACACTGAAGCTTTCTTT. Translated, it gives CASSQSRTGGMNTEAFF.

The chain employs TRBV6-5 and TRBJ2-7; 8 nucleotides match TRBD2. The V and J ends lost 0 bases and 7 bases, in that order; junction bases with no gene match: 8. Germline CDR1 and CDR2: MNHEY and SVGAGI. The CDR3 runs 15 residues. The CDR3 coding sequence is TGTGCCAGCAGTTACTCGACGGGAGGGGTGGGGGAGCAGTACTTC. It yields the protein CASSYSTGGVGEQYF.

The chain carries TRBV29-1 and TRBJ1-2, with 7 nucleotides matching TRBD1. Looked up from germline, CDR1 is SQVTM and CDR2 is ANQGSEA. The J segment lost 4 bases and the V segment lost 6 bases, leaving 5 bases of the junction unmatched. This CDR3 is built from 12 residues. The CDR3 bases are TGCAGCGTAGGGGACAGATTCTATGGCTACACCTTC. Its translation is CSVGDRFYGYTF.

This clone came up once. V usage is TRBV2 and J usage is TRBJ1-1, with a possible D match to TRBD1 (5 bases). CDR1 SNHLY and CDR2 FYNNEI come from the germline V gene. The germline V and J ends were trimmed by 5 bases and 5 bases, with 12 bases remaining between them. The CDR3 covers 13 residues. CDR3 sequence reads: CASSPGFGTEAFF. CDR3 DNA: TGTGCCAGCAGTCCAGGGTTTGGAACTGAAGCTTTCTTT.